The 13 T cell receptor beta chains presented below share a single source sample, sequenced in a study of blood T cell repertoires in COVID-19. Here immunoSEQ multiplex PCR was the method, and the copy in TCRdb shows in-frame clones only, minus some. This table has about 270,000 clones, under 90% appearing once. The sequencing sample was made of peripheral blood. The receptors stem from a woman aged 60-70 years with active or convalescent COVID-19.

This chain's CDR3 is CASSLQGWDTQYF. The CDR3 DNA sequence: TGTGCCAGCAGTTTACAGGGATGGGATACGCAGTATTTT. The chain carries TRBV27 and TRBJ2-3; a weak D match, TRBD1 (5 bases). Trimming left V 2 bases short and J 6 bases short, with 9 bases between. This CDR3 contains 13 residues. Germline values: CDR1 MNHEY, CDR2 SMNVEV (reference sequence).

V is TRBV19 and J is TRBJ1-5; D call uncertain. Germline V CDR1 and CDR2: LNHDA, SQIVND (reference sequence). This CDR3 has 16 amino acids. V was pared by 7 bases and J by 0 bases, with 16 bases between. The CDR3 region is CASTSGGLYSNQPQHF. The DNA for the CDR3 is TGTGCCAGTACCTCTGGCGGCCTATATAGCAATCAGCCCCAGCATTTT.

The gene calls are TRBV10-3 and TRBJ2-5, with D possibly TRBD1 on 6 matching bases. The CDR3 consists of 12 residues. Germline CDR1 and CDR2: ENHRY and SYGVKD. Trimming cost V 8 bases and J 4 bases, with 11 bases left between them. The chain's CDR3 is CAIQGPGETQYF. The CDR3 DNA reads TGTGCCATCCAGGGGCCAGGAGAGACCCAGTACTTC.

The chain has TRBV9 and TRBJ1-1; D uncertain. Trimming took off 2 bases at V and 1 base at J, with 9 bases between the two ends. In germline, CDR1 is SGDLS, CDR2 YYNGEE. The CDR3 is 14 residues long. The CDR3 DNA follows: TGTGCCAGCAGCGTCCATTCCGGGAACACTGAAGCTTTCTTT. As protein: CASSVHSGNTEAFF.

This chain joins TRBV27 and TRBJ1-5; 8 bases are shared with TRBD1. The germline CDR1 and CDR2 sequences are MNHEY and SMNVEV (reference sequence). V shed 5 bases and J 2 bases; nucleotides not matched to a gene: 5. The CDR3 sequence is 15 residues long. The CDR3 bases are TGTGCCAGCAGTCCATACAGGGGGGGCAATCAGCCCCAGCATTTT. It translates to CASSPYRGGNQPQHF.

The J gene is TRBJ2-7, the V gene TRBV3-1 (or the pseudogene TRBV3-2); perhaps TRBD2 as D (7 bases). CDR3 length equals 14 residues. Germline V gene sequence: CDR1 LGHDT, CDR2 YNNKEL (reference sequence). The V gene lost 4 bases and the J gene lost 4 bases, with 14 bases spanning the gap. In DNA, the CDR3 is TGTGCCAGCAGCCCAGTTGGGGGGGCATACGAGCAGTACTTC. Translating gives CASSPVGGAYEQYF.

The CDR3 nucleotides are TGTGCCAGCAGCCCCGGACAGGGGGGCTATGGCTACACCTTC. This gives the protein CASSPGQGGYGYTF. V usage is TRBV5-5 and J usage is TRBJ1-2, with 10 bases aligning to TRBD1. Germline CDR1 and CDR2: SGHKS and YYEKEE (reference sequence). Losses at the gene ends were 4 bases for V and 4 bases for J; bases not matched to a gene: 4. The CDR3 is 14 residues long.

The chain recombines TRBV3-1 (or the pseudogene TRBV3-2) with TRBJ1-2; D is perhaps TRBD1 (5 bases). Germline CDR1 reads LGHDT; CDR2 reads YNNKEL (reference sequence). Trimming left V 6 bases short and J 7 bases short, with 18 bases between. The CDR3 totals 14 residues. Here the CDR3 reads CASSPTTAGGGYTF. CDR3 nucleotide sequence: TGTGCCAGCAGTCCAACGACTGCGGGGGGTGGCTACACCTTC.

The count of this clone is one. CDR3 bases: TGTGCCAGCAGCCAGAGGGACAGCGCTAACTATGGCTACACCTTC. Translation: CASSQRDSANYGYTF. The J gene is TRBJ1-2, the V gene TRBV3-1 (or the pseudogene TRBV3-2); 7 bases align to TRBD1. V dropped 3 bases and J dropped 0; count of bases not matched to a gene: 4. Germline values: CDR1 LGHDT, CDR2 YNNKEL (reference sequence). The CDR3 has 15 amino acids.

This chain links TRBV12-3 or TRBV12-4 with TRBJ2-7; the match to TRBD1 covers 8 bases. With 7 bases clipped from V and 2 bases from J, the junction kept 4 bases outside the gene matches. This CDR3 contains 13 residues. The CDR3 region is CASKWGQAYEQYF. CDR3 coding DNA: TGTGCCAGCAAGTGGGGACAGGCCTACGAGCAGTACTTC.

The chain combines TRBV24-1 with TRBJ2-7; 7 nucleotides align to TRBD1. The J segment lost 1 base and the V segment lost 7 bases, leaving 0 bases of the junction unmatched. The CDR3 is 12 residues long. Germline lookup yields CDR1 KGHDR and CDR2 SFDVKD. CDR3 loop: CATRGQSYEQYF. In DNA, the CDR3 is TGTGCCACCAGGGGACAGTCCTACGAGCAGTACTTC.

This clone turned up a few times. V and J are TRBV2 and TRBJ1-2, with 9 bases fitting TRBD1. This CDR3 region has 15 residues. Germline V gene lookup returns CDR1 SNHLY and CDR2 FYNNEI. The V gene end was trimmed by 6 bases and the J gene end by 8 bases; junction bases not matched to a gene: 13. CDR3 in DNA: TGTGCCAGCAGCCGATTAGGACAGGGGATTTTCGGCTACACCTTC. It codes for CASSRLGQGIFGYTF.

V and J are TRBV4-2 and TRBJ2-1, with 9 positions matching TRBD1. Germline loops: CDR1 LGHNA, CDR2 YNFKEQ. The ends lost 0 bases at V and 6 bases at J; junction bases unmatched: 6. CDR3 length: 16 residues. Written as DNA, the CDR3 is TGTGCCAGCAGCCAAGATCAGACAGGGGGATTCAATGAGCAGTTCTTC. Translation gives CASSQDQTGGFNEQFF.